Each of the 30 T cell receptor beta chains below was sequenced from the same sample in a study of blood T cell repertoires in COVID-19. Sequencing used immunoSEQ multiplex PCR; TCRdb keeps in-frame clones, though not all of them. The repertoire holds 75,000 to 95,000 clones, with about 78% as singletons. Sequencing was performed on peripheral blood. The receptors were gathered from a man in his 60s with COVID-19, enrolled during active disease.

The V and J genes are TRBV5-1 and TRBJ1-3; D might be TRBD1 (5 bases). The CDR3 consists of 17 residues. Deletions cut 0 bases from V and 0 bases from J, with 13 bases between. The germline V gene encodes CDR1 SGHRS and CDR2 YFSETQ. CDR3 sequence (DNA): TGCGCCAGCAGCTTGGCGGGACTCCGGAGCTCTGGAAACACCATATATTTT. It translates to CASSLAGLRSSGNTIYF.

This clone has at least ten counts. This chain links TRBV12-3 or TRBV12-4 with TRBJ1-1, with D possibly being TRBD1 (5 bases). The CDR3 contains 13 residues. Trimming removed 8 bases from V and 4 bases from J, with 14 bases in between. The CDR3 region has the DNA TGTGCCAGCCGGGGGGGGGTAACCACTGAAGCTTTCTTT. This codes for CASRGGVTTEAFF.

The chain joins TRBV14 to TRBJ2-3; 15 positions agree with TRBD2. The CDR3 is 19 amino acids. The germline gives CDR1 SGHDN, CDR2 FVKESK. V dropped 4 bases and J dropped 5; count of bases not matched to a gene: 13. The CDR3 region is CASSLMRTSGRAVEDTQYF. Written as DNA, the CDR3 is TGTGCCAGCAGCCTAATGAGGACTAGCGGGAGGGCCGTGGAAGATACGCAGTATTTT.

This clone has at least ten counts. The chain recombines TRBV5-1 with TRBJ2-2; 10 nucleotides agree with TRBD2. This CDR3 has 16 residues. V lost 4 bases, J lost 4 bases, and 7 bases stayed unmatched. Germline V CDR1 and CDR2: SGHRS, YFSETQ. CDR3 coding DNA: TGCGCCAGCAGCATCCTAGCGGGAGCGGGCACCGGGGAGCTGTTTTTT. This gives the protein CASSILAGAGTGELFF.

The chain is built from TRBV9 and TRBJ2-1; D may be TRBD2 (5 bases). From germline, CDR1 is SGDLS and CDR2 YYNGEE. The CDR3 is made up of 13 amino acids. The ends were cut back, 4 bases at V and 3 bases at J, with 8 bases in the middle. The CDR3 is CASSPGNYNEQFF. For the CDR3, the DNA is TGTGCCAGCAGCCCCGGGAACTACAATGAGCAGTTCTTC.

V is TRBV7-2 and J is TRBJ1-2; TRBD1 might be the D (5 bases). V lost 1 base and J lost 6, with 15 bases in between. CDR3 length equals 15 residues. In germline, CDR1 is SGHTA, CDR2 FQGNSA. CDR3 region: CASSLVGGAGDGYTF. The CDR3 nucleotides are TGTGCCAGCAGCTTAGTAGGTGGGGCGGGGGATGGCTACACCTTC.

The chain couples TRBV7-6 to TRBJ2-5; tentative D call: TRBD2 (5 bases). This CDR3 contains 13 residues. V was pared by 2 bases and J by 1 base, with 5 bases between. Per germline, CDR1 SGHVS and CDR2 FNYEAQ. CDR3 coding DNA: TGTGCCAGCAGCTTACGGGGCCAAGAGACCCAGTACTTC. This sequence encodes CASSLRGQETQYF.

The chain is built from TRBV5-6 and TRBJ1-1; D unclear. CDR3 size: 13 residues. V was shortened by 4 bases and J by 4 bases, with 11 bases between the two germline ends. The germline V gene encodes CDR1 SGHDT and CDR2 YYEEEE. The CDR3 region is CASSPREGTEAFF. CDR3 sequence (DNA): TGTGCCAGCAGCCCTAGGGAGGGCACTGAAGCTTTCTTT.

The gene calls are TRBV6-1 and TRBJ2-7; D is possibly TRBD2 (6 bases). Trimming took 0 bases from V and 6 from J, leaving 6 bases between them. CDR1 and CDR2 from the germline V gene are MNHNS and SASEGT. This CDR3 region has 12 residues. This CDR3 reads CASSEARGEQYF. CDR3 DNA: TGTGCCAGCAGTGAAGCGCGGGGCGAGCAGTACTTC.

The chain carries TRBV7-9 and TRBJ1-6, with 10 bases lining up with TRBD1. The V segment lost 6 bases and the J segment 9 bases; nucleotides outside the gene matches: 14. This CDR3 has 17 amino acids. Germline CDR1 SEHNR, CDR2 FQNEAQ (reference sequence). The CDR3 region is CASSYPGTGVGSSPLHF. The CDR3 DNA reads as TGTGCCAGCAGTTACCCAGGGACAGGGGTTGGTTCTTCACCCCTCCACTTT.

This clone was seen once. The genes are TRBV6-1 and TRBJ1-1; D is perhaps TRBD1 (5 bases). Germline-derived CDR1 and CDR2 are MNHNS and SASEGT. Trimming removed 3 bases from V and 6 bases from J, with 17 bases in between. The CDR3 sequence is 15 residues long. The CDR3 loop is CASSDVSAGKAEAFF. CDR3 coding DNA: TGTGCCAGCAGTGACGTATCGGCAGGGAAGGCTGAAGCTTTCTTT.

The CDR3 coding sequence is TGTGCCAGCAGCTGGGGACTAGCGGGTAGCTCCTACAATGAGCAGTTCTTC. Its translation is CASSWGLAGSSYNEQFF. This rearrangement joins TRBV7-3 to TRBJ2-1; 12 positions match TRBD2. In germline, CDR1 is SGHTA, CDR2 FQGTGA. The ends lost 4 bases at V and 0 bases at J; junction bases unmatched: 4. There are 17 residues in the CDR3.

This clone showed up just once. The chain employs TRBV9 and TRBJ1-1, with TRBD1 matching over 7 bases. Germline CDR1 reads SGDLS; CDR2 reads YYNGEE. CDR3 length: 17 residues. V gave up 4 bases and J gave up 8 bases; unmatched junction bases: 20. This chain's CDR3 is CASSTQPTIPTGAEAFF. The CDR3 nucleotides read TGTGCCAGCAGCACTCAGCCGACGATACCTACAGGGGCCGAAGCTTTCTTT.

The chain joins TRBV5-4 to TRBJ1-2; no clear D. Looked up from germline, CDR1 is SGHNT and CDR2 is YYREEE (reference sequence). V lost 3 bases, J lost 5 bases, and 14 bases lay in between. The CDR3 has 14 amino acids. CDR3 nucleotides: TGTGCCAGCAGCTACCCCGACAAGGCTTATGGCTACACCTTC. Encoded protein: CASSYPDKAYGYTF.

This sequence joins TRBV11-2 and TRBJ2-3; TRBD1 agrees at 10 bases. Trimming at V came to 10 bases and at J to 1 base, leaving 5 bases not matched to a gene. Germline lookup yields CDR1 SGHAT and CDR2 FQNNGV. This CDR3 has 14 amino acids. The CDR3 spells CATGQGGGTDTQYF. CDR3 coding DNA: TGTGCCACCGGACAGGGGGGGGGCACAGATACGCAGTATTTT.

The rearrangement uses TRBV7-3 and TRBJ2-7; D might be TRBD2 (6 bases). The CDR3 contains 17 residues. CDR1 is SGHTA and CDR2 is FQGTGA in the germline V gene. Trimming removed 1 base at V and 2 bases at J, with 18 bases between. The CDR3 spells CASSLNEPGLGPYEQYF. CDR3 nucleotide sequence: TGTGCCAGCAGCTTAAACGAACCGGGACTGGGTCCCTACGAGCAGTACTTC.

This clone was counted a few times. V is TRBV27 and J is TRBJ1-1; 9 bases match TRBD1. Germline trimming cut 6 bases from V and 10 bases from J; bases unmatched to any gene: 12. CDR1 and CDR2 from the germline V gene are MNHEY and SMNVEV (reference sequence). This CDR3 contains 14 residues. CDR3 coding DNA: TGTGCCAGCAGCCAAGCCAACAGGGGGCGCGCAGCTTTCTTT. Protein sequence: CASSQANRGRAAFF.

This chain connects TRBV27 to TRBJ1-4; a possible D gene is TRBD1 (5 bases). The CDR3 covers 15 residues. V lost 5 bases and J lost 8, with 18 bases in between. The germline CDR1 and CDR2 sequences are MNHEY and SMNVEV (reference sequence). The CDR3: CASSLLGGGNEKLFF. The CDR3 DNA reads as TGTGCCAGCAGTCTCCTGGGGGGAGGCAACGAAAAACTGTTTTTT.

Only a few counts were recorded for this clone. In nucleotides, the CDR3 is TGTGCCAGCAGCTTAGTCCGGACACCCTACGAGCAGTACTTC. This translates into CASSLVRTPYEQYF. The V call is TRBV11-2, the J call TRBJ2-7, with TRBD1 as a possible D gene (5 bases). Germline CDR1 is SGHAT and CDR2 is FQNNGV. Trimming left V 1 base short and J 2 bases short, with 9 bases between. This CDR3 has 14 amino acids.

This clone was picked up a small number of times. The chain employs TRBV14 and TRBJ2-1; 10 bases are a match to TRBD1. With V trimmed by 4 bases and J by 7 bases, 7 bases remained unmatched. The germline V gene has CDR1 SGHDN and CDR2 FVKESK. The CDR3 covers 15 residues. CDR3 in amino acids: CASSLGQGRRNEQFF. The CDR3 nucleotides read TGTGCCAGCAGCCTGGGACAGGGGAGGAGAAATGAGCAGTTCTTC.

This sequence joins TRBV6-6 and TRBJ1-6, with TRBD1 as a possible D gene (5 bases). Trimming cost V 6 bases and J 3 bases, with 9 bases left between them. This CDR3 spans 14 amino acids. CDR1 is MNHNY, CDR2 SVGAGI, per germline (reference sequence). The CDR3 DNA reads TGTGCCAGCAGCGCTAGGGGCTATAATTCACCCCTCCACTTT. As protein: CASSARGYNSPLHF.

The chain has TRBV6-1 and TRBJ2-5; the match to TRBD2 covers 8 bases. Germline V gene lookup returns CDR1 MNHNS and CDR2 SASEGT. V shed 3 bases and J 1 base; nucleotides not matched to a gene: 4. This CDR3 contains 15 residues. The DNA of the CDR3 is TGTGCCAGCAGTGACGGGGGGGCGGCCCAAGAGACCCAGTACTTC. It encodes CASSDGGAAQETQYF.

V and J are TRBV7-2 and TRBJ1-5; D is perhaps TRBD1 (6 bases). The V end was cut by 5 bases, the J end by 6 bases, with 11 bases between. The CDR3 is 13 amino acids. CDR1 and CDR2 from the germline V gene are SGHTA and FQGNSA. CDR3: CASSIDRSQPQHF. CDR3 nucleotide sequence: TGTGCCAGCAGCATCGACAGGTCTCAGCCCCAGCATTTT.

The chain uses TRBV6-5 and TRBJ2-4, with D hard to call. CDR3 length: 13 residues. Germline V gene sequence: CDR1 MNHEY, CDR2 SVGAGI. The V gene lost 8 bases and the J gene lost 0 bases, with 8 bases spanning the gap. CDR3 DNA: TGTGCCAGCTTCGGTCTAGCCAAAAACATTCAGTACTTC. Its translation: CASFGLAKNIQYF.

The chain recombines TRBV2 with TRBJ1-1, with unresolved D. Germline CDR1 and CDR2: SNHLY and FYNNEI. CDR3 size: 16 residues. Trimming removed 4 bases from V and 1 base from J, with 16 bases in between. CDR3: CASSGGGSSPNTEAFF. CDR3 DNA: TGTGCCAGCAGTGGAGGCGGATCGAGTCCGAACACTGAAGCTTTCTTT.

The genes are TRBV7-3 and TRBJ2-1, with a weak D call TRBD1 (5 bases). With 1 base removed from V and 3 bases from J, the gap between germline ends came to 16 bases. Germline V gene data show CDR1 as SGHTA and CDR2 as FQGTGA. CDR3 length: 17 amino acids. In DNA form, the CDR3 reads TGTGCCAGCAGCTTAAATGGGGCTGCAATGGGCTACAATGAGCAGTTCTTC. This gives the protein CASSLNGAAMGYNEQFF.

This rearrangement joins TRBV6-5 to TRBJ2-2; tentatively, D is TRBD2 (6 bases). This CDR3 has 14 residues. With 6 bases removed from V and 4 bases from J, the gap between germline ends came to 12 bases. Germline V gene lookup returns CDR1 MNHEY and CDR2 SVGAGI. CDR3 nucleotide sequence: TGTGCCAGCAGGCCGGGACTGGGCACCGGGGAGCTGTTTTTT. Translated, it gives CASRPGLGTGELFF.

The chain has TRBV5-4 and TRBJ2-5; 7 positions agree with TRBD2. With 3 bases clipped from V and 2 bases from J, the junction kept 1 base outside the gene matches. The CDR3 consists of 13 residues. CDR1 SGHNT and CDR2 YYREEE come from the germline V gene (reference sequence). The CDR3 here is CASSWRGQETQYF. DNA of the CDR3: TGTGCCAGCAGCTGGCGGGGGCAAGAGACCCAGTACTTC.

This clone has just a few counts. The genes are TRBV6-5 and TRBJ1-6, with 8 bases lining up with TRBD1. Trimming took 5 bases from V and 9 from J; bases not matched to a gene: 6. Germline V gene lookup returns CDR1 MNHEY and CDR2 SVGAGI. The CDR3 is 14 amino acids. The CDR3 sequence: CASSPTGGFSPLHF. The CDR3 bases are TGTGCCAGCAGTCCCACAGGGGGTTTTTCACCCCTCCACTTT.

Comment on this clone: Other DNA sequences within the sample encode an identical CDR3. The CDR3 spells CASSLGSGNTEAFF. CDR3 sequence (DNA): TGCGCCAGCAGCTTGGGATCAGGGAACACTGAAGCTTTCTTT. The chain recombines TRBV5-1 with TRBJ1-1; no definite D call. Germline V lookup: CDR1 SGHRS, CDR2 YFSETQ. The CDR3 covers 14 residues. Trimming removed 0 bases from V and 1 base from J, with 7 bases in between.